This TCR beta chain appears in the sequencing data of a study of blood T cell repertoires in COVID-19. Method: immunoSEQ multiplex PCR; TCRdb's copy keeps in-frame clones and lacks some. Counted here are 200,000 to 250,000 clones, roughly 79% occurring once; the ten biggest clones make up 1.9%. V was cut by 11 bases and J by 4 bases, with 17 bases left in between. Per the germline V gene, CDR1 is SNHLY and CDR2 is FYNNEI. The CDR3 covers 13 residues. The receptor comes from a woman older than 75 with acute or convalescent COVID-19. This chain links TRBV2 with TRBJ1-1; D is possibly TRBD1 (5 bases). The sequencing input was peripheral blood. The CDR3 nucleotides are TGTGCCTCTCATGTCCAGGGCGGCACTGAAGCTTTCTTT. Its protein is CASHVQGGTEAFF.